These T cell receptor beta chains were read from a single sample in a study of OX40 agonist ivuxolimab in advanced cancers. TCRdb keeps only in-frame clones here, not all; method: immunoSEQ multiplex PCR. The table has around 94,000 clones, 91% seen once. Here the sequenced sample was CD4+ or CD8+ T cells sorted from blood, taken in a trial of the OX40 agonist ivuxolimab. The receptors come from an adult with an advanced solid tumor such as melanoma, head and neck, liver or kidney cancer. The CDR3 runs from the conserved cysteine through the conserved F or W. Each record gives: D gene, J gene, V gene, clone size, CDR3 protein, CDR3 DNA. D genes are given only for firm matches. Some rows mark clone size as missing; the rest say once, few, many or name a class of expanded clone.

>TRBD1|TRBJ1-1|TRBV10-3|NA
CAIATNRGPNTEAFF
TGTGCCATCGCGACTAACAGGGGACCAAACACTGAAGCTTTCTTT
>NA|TRBJ2-2|TRBV7-7|once
CASSLVASNTGELFF
TGTGCTAGCAGCTTAGTGGCCTCGAACACCGGGGAGCTGTTTTTT
>NA|TRBJ2-7|TRBV30|NA
CAMGVSGYEQYF
TGTGCCATGGGAGTGAGCGGCTACGAGCAGTACTTC
>TRBD1|TRBJ1-3|TRBV28|NA
CASSTTGRENTIYF
TGTGCCAGCAGTACGACAGGGCGAGAAAACACCATATATTTT
>NA|TRBJ1-5|TRBV9|once
CASSVRADQPQHF
TGTGCCAGCAGCGTTCGAGCCGATCAGCCCCAGCATTTT
>TRBD2|TRBJ2-3|TRBV9|NA
CASSVVAGGPGDTQYF
TGTGCCAGCAGCGTAGTAGCGGGAGGGCCGGGAGATACGCAGTATTTT
>NA|TRBJ1-2|TRBV5-6|NA
CASSLGLIGGYGYTF
TGTGCCAGCAGCTTGGGCTTGATAGGCGGCTATGGCTACACCTTC
>TRBD2|TRBJ2-1|TRBV19|NA
CASSGGVAGAYNEQFF
TGTGCCAGTAGTGGGGGAGTAGCGGGAGCATACAATGAGCAGTTCTTC
>NA|TRBJ2-3|TRBV7-9|NA
CASSFDTSRDTQYF
TGTGCCAGCAGCTTCGACACGTCAAGGGATACGCAGTATTTT
>NA|TRBJ2-7|TRBV27|NA
CASSFIPSYEQYF
TGTGCCAGCAGTTTCATCCCCTCCTACGAGCAGTACTTC
>NA|TRBJ2-1|TRBV19|NA
CASIMDGSSYNEQFF
TGTGCCAGTATTATGGACGGTAGCTCCTACAATGAGCAGTTCTTC
>NA|TRBJ1-1|TRBV2|NA
CASSGDYSEAFF
TGTGCCAGCAGTGGGGACTACTCTGAAGCTTTCTTT
>TRBD2|TRBJ2-7|TRBV30|NA
CAWSWTSGPYEQYF
TGTGCCTGGAGTTGGACTAGCGGTCCCTACGAGCAGTACTTC
>TRBD1|TRBJ2-7|TRBV4-3|NA
CASSQEGQTSYEQYF
TGCGCCAGCAGCCAAGAGGGACAGACTTCCTACGAGCAGTACTTC
>NA|TRBJ1-3|TRBV18|NA
CASSPIQGSTGNTIYF
TGTGCCAGCTCACCAATTCAGGGGTCTACTGGAAACACCATATATTTT
>TRBD2|TRBJ2-1|TRBV7-2|NA
CASSFSGRGNEQFF
TGTGCCAGCAGCTTTAGCGGGAGAGGCAATGAGCAGTTCTTC
>NA|TRBJ2-1|TRBV5-1|NA
CASGASRQALYNEQFF
TGCGCCAGCGGAGCCTCTCGGCAGGCCCTTTACAATGAGCAGTTCTTC
>TRBD2|TRBJ2-5|TRBV11-3|NA
CASSATSGSTETQYF
TGTGCCAGCAGCGCGACTAGCGGGAGCACGGAGACCCAGTACTTC
>TRBD2|TRBJ2-1|TRBV30|few
CACSGTSLNNEQFF
TGTGCCTGTTCCGGGACTAGTTTGAACAATGAGCAGTTCTTC
>NA|TRBJ2-3|TRBV9|NA
CASSATPGLYTDTQYF
TGTGCCAGCAGCGCCACACCGGGACTTTACACAGATACGCAGTATTTT
>TRBD1|TRBJ1-5|TRBV28|NA
CASSLDRAALLGNQPQHF
TGTGCCAGCAGCCTGGACAGGGCGGCCCTTTTGGGCAATCAGCCCCAGCATTTT
>NA|TRBJ2-1|TRBV7-3|NA
CASSTSGPYNEQFF
TGTGCCAGCAGCACGAGCGGTCCCTACAATGAGCAGTTCTTC
>NA|TRBJ2-7|TRBV11-3|NA
CASSYPDGYYEQYF
TGTGCCAGCAGCTACCCAGACGGTTACTACGAGCAGTACTTC
>TRBD1|TRBJ2-3|TRBV30|NA
CAWSVLQGVTDTQYF
TGTGCCTGGAGTGTACTACAGGGGGTCACAGATACGCAGTATTTT
>NA|TRBJ2-7|TRBV15|NA
CATSRDQGVPRNEQYF
TGTGCCACCAGCAGAGATCAAGGGGTCCCTCGAAACGAGCAGTACTTC
>NA|TRBJ2-3|TRBV5-4|NA
CASSRDSGDTQYF
TGTGCCAGCAGCCGGGACTCAGGGGATACGCAGTATTTT
>NA|TRBJ2-2|TRBV6-1|NA
CASSSVGFVTGELFF
TGTGCCAGCAGTTCGGTAGGGTTTGTCACCGGGGAGCTGTTTTTT
>TRBD2|TRBJ2-7|TRBV27|NA
CASSFIGGGPYEQYF
TGTGCCAGCAGTTTCATCGGGGGGGGTCCCTACGAGCAGTACTTC
>NA|TRBJ2-7|TRBV30|NA
CAWSEGVGSYEQYF
TGTGCCTGGAGTGAAGGGGTAGGATCCTACGAGCAGTACTTC
>TRBD1|TRBJ1-2|TRBV7-2|NA
CASSQEDREIDGYTF
TGCGCCAGCAGCCAGGAAGACAGGGAGATCGATGGCTACACCTTC
>NA|TRBJ1-5|TRBV15|NA
CATSRDGGVDQPQHF
TGTGCCACCAGCAGAGATGGGGGGGTTGATCAGCCCCAGCATTTT
>TRBD1|TRBJ1-4|TRBV2|once
CASTEPTGGGEKLFF
TGTGCCAGCACCGAACCGACAGGGGGAGGTGAAAAACTGTTTTTT
>TRBD1|TRBJ1-2|TRBV19|NA
CASSLTGTADYGYTF
TGTGCCAGTAGTCTCACAGGGACAGCGGACTATGGCTACACCTTC
>TRBD1|TRBJ2-7|TRBV7-2|NA
CASSLDGRGFYEQYF
TGTGCCAGCAGCTTAGATGGCAGGGGGTTCTACGAGCAGTACTTC
>NA|TRBJ2-1|TRBV7-6|NA
CASILGDEQFF
TGTGCCAGCATCCTCGGGGATGAGCAGTTCTTC
>NA|TRBJ2-7|TRBV10-3|NA
CAISEDPIYEQYF
TGTGCCATCAGTGAGGACCCCATCTACGAGCAGTACTTC
>NA|TRBJ2-5|TRBV7-2|NA
CASSPGLPLGTQYF
TGTGCCAGCAGCCCGGGACTCCCCCTGGGGACCCAGTACTTC
>TRBD2|TRBJ2-3|TRBV7-3|NA
CASSLVAGETDTQYF
TGTGCCAGCAGCTTAGTAGCGGGAGAGACAGATACGCAGTATTTT
>NA|TRBJ1-4|TRBV5-4|once
CASSYGRENEKLFF
TGTGCCAGCAGCTATGGCAGGGAGAATGAAAAACTGTTTTTT
>NA|TRBJ2-7|TRBV28|NA
CASSFTPRIYEQYF
TGTGCCAGCAGTTTCACTCCCCGTATCTACGAGCAGTACTTC